The 14 T cell receptor beta chains in this list originate from one sample, sequenced in a study of blood T cells in healthy people across ages. Sample-barcoded 5' priming and a J-beta primer mix drove a second PCR of 7 to 11 cycles. TCRdb fed the 5' RACE reads into MiXCR, producing one record per CDR3 protein. The data contain around 1,000,000 distinct CDR3 sequences, roughly 24% of them singletons. The same data also went into a second study, on T cells of mothers and their children.

The sample taken for sequencing was blood. These receptors all stem from a girl aged 2 to 9 in good health.

The V call is TRBV20-1, the J call TRBJ2-5, with D possibly matching TRBD2 (6 bases). Trimming removed 0 bases at V and 5 bases at J, with 13 bases between. Per germline, CDR1 DFQATT and CDR2 SNEGSKA (reference sequence). The CDR3 has 14 amino acids. The CDR3 DNA is TGCAGTGCTAGAGATCAGGGCGGGGCGGAGACCCAGTACTTC. Protein: CSARDQGGAETQYF.

Concerning this clonotype itself: This may be a read error: a much more frequent sequence differs by one nucleotide. V is TRBV20-1 and J is TRBJ2-3; D is perhaps TRBD2 (6 bases). This CDR3 is 15 amino acids long. Germline lookup yields CDR1 DFQATT and CDR2 SNEGSKA (reference sequence). V was shortened by 0 bases and J by 3 bases, with 13 bases between the two germline ends. Here the CDR3 DNA reads TGCAGTGCTAGAGATACCTCCGCGGGGACAGATACGCAGTATTTT. Its protein product is CSARDTSAGTDTQYF.

This clonotype appeared once. This rearrangement joins TRBV2 to TRBJ2-1; D call uncertain. The J call may be incorrect, as the DNA end agrees better with TRBJ2-5. This CDR3 is built from 14 residues. Per the germline V gene, CDR1 is SNHLY and CDR2 is FYNNEI. CDR3 residues: CASSEGSLYETQYF. The CDR3 DNA follows: TGTGCCAGCAGTGAAGGGAGCCTATATGAGACCCAGTACTTC.

This rearrangement joins TRBV29-1 to TRBJ2-1; possible D gene TRBD1, 6 bases. V was cut by 2 bases and J by 6 bases, with 11 bases left in between. This CDR3 contains 13 residues. CDR1 and CDR2 from the germline V gene are SQVTM and ANQGSEA. As DNA, the CDR3 is TGCAGCGTTGAATTGGGGGCGCTCAATGAGCAGTTCTTC. This gives the protein CSVELGALNEQFF.

This chain connects TRBV14 to TRBJ1-6; D is unclear. The CDR3 runs 15 residues. V lost 0 bases to trimming and J lost 7 bases, with 10 bases between them. Germline CDR1 reads SGHDN; CDR2 reads FVKESK. CDR3 amino acids: CASSQEQQGNSPLHF. The CDR3 region has the DNA TGTGCCAGCAGCCAAGAACAACAAGGGAATTCACCCCTCCACTTT.

The table lists this clonotype with a few counts. The chain links TRBV21-1 to TRBJ2-2. TRBV21-1 is a pseudogene segment. The CDR3 runs to 16 residues. The CDR3 loop is CASSKARVGNTGELFF. CDR3 DNA sequence: TGTGCCAGCAGCAAAGCGCGGGTGGGGAACACCGGGGAGCTGTTTTTT.

The chain links TRBV12-3 or TRBV12-4 to TRBJ2-5, with TRBD2 identical over 12 bases. TRBJ2-7 matches the DNA end more closely, so the J call is doubtful. The CDR3 is 16 amino acids. The CDR3 DNA is TGTGCCAGCAGTCCGCGGACTAGCGGGACCACCTACGAGCAGTACTTC. Protein: CASSPRTSGTTYEQYF.

The rearrangement joins TRBV7-3 to TRBJ2-1, with 10 positions matching TRBD2. After removal of 1 base from V and 5 bases from J, the junction contained 11 bases not matched to a gene. In germline, CDR1 is SGHTA, CDR2 FQGTGA. This CDR3 has 18 residues. DNA for the CDR3: TGTGCCAGCAGCTTAAGGGGACTAGCGTCCCCCCTCAACAATGAGCAGTTCTTC. This translates into CASSLRGLASPLNNEQFF.

The J gene is TRBJ1-1, the V gene TRBV7-3; no firm D call. The CDR3 runs 15 residues. Germline CDR1 reads SGHTA; CDR2 reads FQGTGA. With 1 base removed from V and 4 bases from J, the gap between germline ends came to 13 bases. The CDR3 spells CASSLIPTESTEAFF. The CDR3 nucleotides are TGTGCCAGCAGCTTAATCCCCACGGAAAGCACTGAAGCTTTCTTT. Supplemented by reference TRBV7-3 and TRBJ1-1, the full variable domain reads GAGVSQTPSNKVTEKGKYVELRCDPISGHTALYWYRQSLGQGPEFLIYFQGTGAADDSGLPNDRFFAVRPEGSVSTLKIQRTERGDSAVYLCASSLIPTESTEAFFGQGTRLTVV.

The genes are TRBV6-6 and TRBJ2-7; D remains ambiguous. The CDR3 has 13 residues. Trimming shortened V by 4 bases and J by 4 bases, and 11 bases separated the two germline ends. CDR1 and CDR2 from the germline V gene are MNHNY and SVGAGI (reference sequence). The CDR3 DNA follows: TGTGCCAGCAGTTCCCCTAAAATTTACGAGCAGTACTTC. It is translated as CASSSPKIYEQYF.

The chain joins TRBV6-6 to TRBJ2-2; 10 positions agree with TRBD1. The CDR3 consists of 15 residues. V was pared by 10 bases and J by 3 bases, with 8 bases of the junction left unmatched. Germline V lookup: CDR1 MNHNY, CDR2 SVGAGI (reference sequence). The CDR3 region is CATERTGGDTGELFF. CDR3 nucleotides: TGTGCCACCGAGAGGACAGGGGGGGACACCGGGGAGCTGTTTTTT.

This clonotype turned up a few times. This rearrangement joins TRBV5-6 to TRBJ2-4; D assignment may be TRBD1 or TRBD2 (6 bases each). Trimming took off 0 bases at V and 8 bases at J, with 9 bases between the two ends. The CDR3 loop spans 13 amino acids. The germline V gene has CDR1 SGHDT and CDR2 YYEEEE. The CDR3 reads CASSLAGEDIQYF. CDR3 in DNA: TGTGCCAGCAGCTTGGCAGGGGAGGACATTCAGTACTTC.

The chain carries TRBV20-1 and TRBJ2-1, with TRBD2 identical over 7 bases. The CDR3 contains 18 residues. Trimming removed 0 bases from V and 1 base from J; junction bases left unmatched: 12. Germline CDR1 reads DFQATT; CDR2 reads SNEGSKA (reference sequence). The CDR3 region is CSARDQGSGAGSYNEQFF. In DNA, the CDR3 is TGCAGTGCTAGAGATCAGGGTTCCGGAGCGGGGTCCTACAATGAGCAGTTCTTC.

This clonotype occurred a few times. V is TRBV4-1 and J is TRBJ1-5, with a tentative D call TRBD1 (6 bases). The CDR3 extends over 14 amino acids. Germline loops: CDR1 MGHRA, CDR2 YSYEKL. Trimming removed 1 base from V and 7 bases from J, with 11 bases in between. The CDR3 reads CASSQADSRQPQHF. The CDR3 region has the DNA TGCGCCAGCAGCCAAGCGGACAGCAGGCAGCCCCAGCATTTT.